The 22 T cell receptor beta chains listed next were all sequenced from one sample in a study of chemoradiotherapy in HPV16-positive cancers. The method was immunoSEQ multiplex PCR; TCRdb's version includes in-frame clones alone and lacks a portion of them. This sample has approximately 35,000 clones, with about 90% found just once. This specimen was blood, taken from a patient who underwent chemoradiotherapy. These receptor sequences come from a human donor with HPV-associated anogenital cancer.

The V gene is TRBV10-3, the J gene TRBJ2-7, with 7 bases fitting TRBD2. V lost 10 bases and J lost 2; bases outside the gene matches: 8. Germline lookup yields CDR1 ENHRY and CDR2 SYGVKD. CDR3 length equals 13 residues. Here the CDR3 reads CATTGSGAYEQYF. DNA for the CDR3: TGTGCCACGACCGGGAGCGGGGCCTACGAGCAGTACTTC.

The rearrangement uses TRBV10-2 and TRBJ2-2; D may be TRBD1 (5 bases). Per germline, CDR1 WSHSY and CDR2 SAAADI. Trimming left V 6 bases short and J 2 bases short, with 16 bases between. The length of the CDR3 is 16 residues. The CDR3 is CASRNRFMDNTGELFF. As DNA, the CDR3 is TGCGCCAGCAGAAACAGGTTTATGGACAACACCGGGGAGCTGTTTTTT.

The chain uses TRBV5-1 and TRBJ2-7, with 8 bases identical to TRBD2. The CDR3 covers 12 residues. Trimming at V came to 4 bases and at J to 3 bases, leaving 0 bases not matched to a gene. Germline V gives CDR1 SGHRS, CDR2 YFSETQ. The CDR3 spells CASSRGGYEQYF. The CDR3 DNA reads TGCGCCAGCAGCCGGGGGGGCTACGAGCAGTACTTC.

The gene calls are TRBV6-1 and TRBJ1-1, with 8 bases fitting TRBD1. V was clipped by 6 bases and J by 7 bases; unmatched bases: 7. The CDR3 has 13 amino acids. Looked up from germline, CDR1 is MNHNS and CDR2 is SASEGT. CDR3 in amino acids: CASRVTQGVEAFF. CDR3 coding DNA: TGTGCCAGCAGAGTGACACAGGGGGTTGAAGCTTTCTTT.

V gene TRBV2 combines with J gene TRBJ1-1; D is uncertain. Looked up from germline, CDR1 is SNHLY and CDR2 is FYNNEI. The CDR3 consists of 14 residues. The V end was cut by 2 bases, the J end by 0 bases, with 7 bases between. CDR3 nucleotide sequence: TGTGCCAGCAGTGAAAGGGAGATGAACACTGAAGCTTTCTTT. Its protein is CASSEREMNTEAFF.

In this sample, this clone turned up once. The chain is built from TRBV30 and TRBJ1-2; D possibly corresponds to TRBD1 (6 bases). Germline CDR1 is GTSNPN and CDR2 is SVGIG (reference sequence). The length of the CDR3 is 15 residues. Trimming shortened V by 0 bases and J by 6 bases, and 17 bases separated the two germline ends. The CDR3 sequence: CAWSVWVGGKDGYTF. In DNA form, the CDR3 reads TGTGCCTGGAGTGTATGGGTAGGGGGGAAGGATGGCTACACCTTC.

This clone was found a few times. In DNA, the CDR3 is TGTGCCAGCAGCCAAGAAGTGGACAAGGCTTTCTTT. Protein product: CASSQEVDKAFF. The V gene is TRBV4-2, the J gene TRBJ1-1, with a weak D call TRBD1 (5 bases). V gave up 0 bases and J gave up 11 bases, with 10 bases separating them. The CDR3 extends over 12 amino acids. The germline V gene encodes CDR1 LGHNA and CDR2 YNFKEQ.

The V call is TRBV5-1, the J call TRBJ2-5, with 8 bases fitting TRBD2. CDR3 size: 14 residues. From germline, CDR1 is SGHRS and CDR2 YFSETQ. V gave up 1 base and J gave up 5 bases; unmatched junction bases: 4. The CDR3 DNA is TGCGCCAGCAGCTTGCGGGGGGGCTATGAGACCCAGTACTTC. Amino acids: CASSLRGGYETQYF.

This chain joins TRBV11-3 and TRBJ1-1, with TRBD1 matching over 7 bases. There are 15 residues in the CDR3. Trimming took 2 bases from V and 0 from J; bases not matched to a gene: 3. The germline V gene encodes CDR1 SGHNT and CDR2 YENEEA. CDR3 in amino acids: CASSLKGQLNTEAFF. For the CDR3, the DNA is TGTGCCAGCAGCTTAAAGGGACAGCTGAACACTGAAGCTTTCTTT.

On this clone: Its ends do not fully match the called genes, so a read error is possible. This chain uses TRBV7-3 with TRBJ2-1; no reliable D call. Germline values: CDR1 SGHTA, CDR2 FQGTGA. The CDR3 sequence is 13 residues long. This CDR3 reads CASSYTGKGPSVF. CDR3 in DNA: TGTGCCAGCAGCTACACCGGAAAGGGCCCGTCGGTCTTC. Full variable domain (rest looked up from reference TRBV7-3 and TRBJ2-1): GAGVSQTPSNKVTEKGKYVELRCDPISGHTALYWYRQSLGQGPEFLIYFQGTGAADDSGLPNDRFFAVRPEGSVSTLKIQRTERGDSAVYLCASSYTGKGPSVFGPGTRLTVL.

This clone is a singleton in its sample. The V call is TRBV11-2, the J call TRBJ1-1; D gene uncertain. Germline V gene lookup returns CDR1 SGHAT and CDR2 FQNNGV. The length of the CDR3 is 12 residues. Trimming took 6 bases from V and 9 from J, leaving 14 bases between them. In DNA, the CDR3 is TGTGCCAGCAGGTTAAAGGGAGGCCAAGCTTTCTTT. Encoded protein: CASRLKGGQAFF.

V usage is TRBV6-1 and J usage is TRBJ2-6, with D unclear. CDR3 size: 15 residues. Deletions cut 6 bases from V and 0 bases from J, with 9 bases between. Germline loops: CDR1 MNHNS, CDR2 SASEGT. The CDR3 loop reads CASRTLLSGANVLTF. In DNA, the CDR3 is TGTGCCAGCAGGACCCTACTCTCTGGGGCCAACGTCCTGACTTTC.

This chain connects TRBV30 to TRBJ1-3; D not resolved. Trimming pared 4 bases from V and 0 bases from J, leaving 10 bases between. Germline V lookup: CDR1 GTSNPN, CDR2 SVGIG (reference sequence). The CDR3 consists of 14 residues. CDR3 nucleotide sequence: TGTGCCTGGACCCAGCGGGGCTCTGGAAACACCATATATTTT. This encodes CAWTQRGSGNTIYF. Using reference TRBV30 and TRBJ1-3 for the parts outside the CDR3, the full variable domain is SQTIHQWPATLVQPVGSPLSLECTVEGTSNPNLYWYRQAAGRGLQLLFYSVGIGQISSEVPQNLSASRPQDRQFILSSKKLLLSDSGFYLCAWTQRGSGNTIYFGEGSWLTVV.

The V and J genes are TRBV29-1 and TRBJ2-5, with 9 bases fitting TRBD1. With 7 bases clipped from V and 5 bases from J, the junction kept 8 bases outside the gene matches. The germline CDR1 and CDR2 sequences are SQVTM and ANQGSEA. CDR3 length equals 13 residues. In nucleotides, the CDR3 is TGCAGCGCGCCACAGGGGGCGCGTGAGACCCAGTACTTC. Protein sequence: CSAPQGARETQYF.

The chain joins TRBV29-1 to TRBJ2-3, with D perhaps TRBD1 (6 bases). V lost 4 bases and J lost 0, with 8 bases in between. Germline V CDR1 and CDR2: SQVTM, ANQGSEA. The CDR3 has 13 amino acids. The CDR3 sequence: CSVATGSTDTQYF. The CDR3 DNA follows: TGCAGCGTTGCTACAGGGAGCACAGATACGCAGTATTTT.

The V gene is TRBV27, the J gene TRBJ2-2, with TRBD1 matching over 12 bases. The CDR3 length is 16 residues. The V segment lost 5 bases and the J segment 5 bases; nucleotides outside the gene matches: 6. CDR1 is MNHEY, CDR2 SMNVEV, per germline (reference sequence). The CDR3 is CASSPGQGARTGELFF. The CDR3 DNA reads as TGTGCCAGCAGTCCGGGACAGGGGGCCCGGACCGGGGAGCTGTTTTTT.

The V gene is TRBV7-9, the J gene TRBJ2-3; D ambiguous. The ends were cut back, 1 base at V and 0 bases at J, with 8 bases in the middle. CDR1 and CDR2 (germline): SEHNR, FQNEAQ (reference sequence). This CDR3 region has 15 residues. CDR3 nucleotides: TGTGCCAGCAGCTTAGGACTCGCTAGCACAGATACGCAGTATTTT. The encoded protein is CASSLGLASTDTQYF.

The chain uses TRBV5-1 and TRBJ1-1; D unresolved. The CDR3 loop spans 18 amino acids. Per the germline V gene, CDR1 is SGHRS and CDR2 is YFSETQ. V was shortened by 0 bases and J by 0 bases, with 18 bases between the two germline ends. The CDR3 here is CASSLAFNILNMNTEAFF. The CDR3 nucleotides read TGCGCCAGCAGCTTGGCGTTTAACATACTCAACATGAACACTGAAGCTTTCTTT.

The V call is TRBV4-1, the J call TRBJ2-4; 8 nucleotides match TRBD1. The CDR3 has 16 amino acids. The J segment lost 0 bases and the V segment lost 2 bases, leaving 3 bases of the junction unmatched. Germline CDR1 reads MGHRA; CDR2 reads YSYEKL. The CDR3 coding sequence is TGCGCCAGCAGCCAACAGGGGGCGCGAGCCAAAAACATTCAGTACTTC. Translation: CASSQQGARAKNIQYF.

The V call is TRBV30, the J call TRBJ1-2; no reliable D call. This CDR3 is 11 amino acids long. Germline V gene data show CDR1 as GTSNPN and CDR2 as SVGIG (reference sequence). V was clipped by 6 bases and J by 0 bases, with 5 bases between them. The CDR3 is CACQPNYGYTF. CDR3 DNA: TGTGCCTGTCAACCTAACTATGGCTACACCTTC.

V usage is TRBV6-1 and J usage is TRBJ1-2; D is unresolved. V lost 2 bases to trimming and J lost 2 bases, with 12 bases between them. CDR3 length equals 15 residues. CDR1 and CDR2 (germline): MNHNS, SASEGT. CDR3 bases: TGTGCCAGCAGTGAATTTGGACTCGGGAACTATGGCTACACCTTC. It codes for CASSEFGLGNYGYTF.

The CDR3 here is CASSFEGLSSYNEQFF. CDR3 bases: TGTGCCAGCAGTTTCGAGGGGCTTAGCTCCTACAATGAGCAGTTCTTC. This sequence joins TRBV27 and TRBJ2-1; D possibly uses TRBD1 or TRBD2 (5 bases each). The ends were cut back, 3 bases at V and 0 bases at J, with 12 bases in the middle. Per germline, CDR1 MNHEY and CDR2 SMNVEV (reference sequence). The CDR3 spans 16 residues.